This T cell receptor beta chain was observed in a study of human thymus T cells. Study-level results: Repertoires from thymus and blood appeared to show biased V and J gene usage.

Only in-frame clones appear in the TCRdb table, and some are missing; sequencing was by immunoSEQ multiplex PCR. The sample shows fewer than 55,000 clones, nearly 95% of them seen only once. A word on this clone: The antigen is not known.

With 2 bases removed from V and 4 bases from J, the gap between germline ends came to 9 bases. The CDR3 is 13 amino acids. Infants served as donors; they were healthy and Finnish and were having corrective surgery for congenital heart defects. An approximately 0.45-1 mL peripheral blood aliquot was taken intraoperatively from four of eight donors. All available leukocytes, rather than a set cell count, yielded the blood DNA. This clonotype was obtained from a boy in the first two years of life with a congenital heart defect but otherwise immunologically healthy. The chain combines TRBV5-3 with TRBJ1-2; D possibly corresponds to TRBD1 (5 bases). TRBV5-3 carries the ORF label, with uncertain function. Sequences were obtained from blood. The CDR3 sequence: CARSFGDCYGYTF. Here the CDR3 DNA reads TGTGCCAGAAGCTTTGGGGACTGCTATGGCTACACCTTC.